Presented here are 8 T cell receptor beta chains from one specimen sequenced in a study of T-cell reconstitution after alpha-beta-depleted transplantation in children. Preparation of the TCRbeta library involved a method that used unique molecular identifiers. Using its own MiXCR run on the PCR reads, TCRdb lists one record per CDR3 protein. Of under 300,000 distinct CDR3 sequences in the sample, 11% are singletons; the top ten hold about 25%. The material was peripheral blood, obtained 180 days after TCRalphabeta/CD19-depleted stem cell transplant. The source of these receptors is a male patient between 2 and 9 years old who had a stem cell transplant for chronic granulomatous disease, so the T cells may come from the graft donor.

The genes are TRBV23-1 and TRBJ2-2, with 9 positions matching TRBD1. TRBV23-1 counts as an open reading frame of uncertain function. Unmatched junction bases numbered 18, after V lost 3 bases and J lost 4 bases. CDR3 length equals 20 residues. The CDR3 here is CASSQSPLLPGQGRTGELFF. The CDR3 bases are TGCGCCAGCAGTCAGTCCCCCTTACTTCCGGGACAGGGTCGCACCGGGGAGCTGTTTTTT.

This clonotype has ten or more counts. The CDR3 sequence: CASSQELAGGLGETQYF. CDR3 bases: TGTGCCAGCAGCCAAGAGCTAGCGGGGGGGCTTGGAGAGACCCAGTACTTC. The chain links TRBV4-2 to TRBJ2-5, with 12 bases fitting TRBD2. V lost 0 bases, J lost 4 bases, and 6 bases stayed unmatched. The germline V gene encodes CDR1 LGHNA and CDR2 YNFKEQ. This CDR3 region has 17 residues.

This clonotype has a single count. This chain links TRBV5-5 with TRBJ1-2; D call uncertain. V was clipped by 0 bases and J by 5 bases, with 11 bases between them. Germline CDR1 and CDR2: SGHKS and YYEKEE (reference sequence). The CDR3 loop spans 14 amino acids. CDR3 residues: CASSLELHGYGYTF. The CDR3 DNA reads as TGTGCCAGCAGCTTGGAACTTCATGGTTATGGCTACACCTTC.

This clonotype was observed at least ten times. This sequence joins TRBV12-3 or TRBV12-4 and TRBJ2-1; TRBD1 agrees at 7 bases. V trimming: 5 bases; J trimming: 2 bases; junction bases outside the gene matches: 6. The CDR3 is 15 amino acids. Here the CDR3 reads CASSVRQGPYNEQFF. The CDR3 nucleotides are TGTGCCAGCAGTGTTAGACAGGGCCCCTACAATGAGCAGTTCTTC.

The J gene is TRBJ1-5, the V gene TRBV3-1; TRBD1 matches 9 bases. Germline V CDR1 and CDR2: LGHDT, YNNKEL (reference sequence). This CDR3 contains 16 residues. J was trimmed by 4 bases and V by 5 bases; bases with no gene match: 9. The CDR3 DNA follows: TGTGCCAGCAGCGGCCGGCCGGGACAGGGAAATCAGCCCCAGCATTTT. The encoded protein is CASSGRPGQGNQPQHF.

Many counts were recorded for this clonotype. The J gene is TRBJ2-1, the V gene TRBV7-2; the D gene could be TRBD1 or TRBD2 (5 bases each). V lost 4 bases and J 0 bases, leaving 13 bases between the germline ends. This CDR3 contains 16 residues. The V gene's germline CDR1 is SGHTA and CDR2 FQGNSA. Here the CDR3 reads CASSSPKGSSYNEQFF. The CDR3 DNA reads as TGTGCCAGCAGCTCCCCGAAGGGGAGCTCCTACAATGAGCAGTTCTTC.

This clonotype has at least ten counts. V is TRBV29-1 and J is TRBJ1-3; no firm D call. Germline loops: CDR1 SQVTM, CDR2 ANQGSEA. V gave up 1 base and J gave up 0 bases, with 13 bases separating them. The CDR3 sequence is 16 residues long. Written as DNA, the CDR3 is TGCAGCGTTGAAGGGTGGTCAGGCGACTCTGGAAACACCATATATTTT. Protein sequence: CSVEGWSGDSGNTIYF.

This clonotype was counted at least ten times. The chain links TRBV27 to TRBJ1-2; weak D call: TRBD1 (6 bases). Trimming shortened V by 4 bases and J by 2 bases, and 11 bases separated the two germline ends. Germline CDR1 reads MNHEY; CDR2 reads SMNVEV (reference sequence). This CDR3 has 14 amino acids. CDR3 sequence (DNA): TGTGCCAGCAGTTCGGCCAGGGGCAACTATGGCTACACCTTC. Protein product: CASSSARGNYGYTF.